This TCR beta chain came from a study of T cells in Graves' hyperthyroidism and ophthalmopathy. TCR beta CDR3 region amplification was performed from RNA transcripts. Researchers ran a first-round RT-PCR on the TCR CDR3 using the HTBI primer set. From the multiplex PCR reads, TCRdb called clonotypes with MiXCR, one entry per CDR3 protein. Among some 460,000 distinct CDR3 sequences listed, about a sixth were seen once. This clonotype was seen ten or more times. V was pared by 4 bases and J by 5 bases, with 7 bases of the junction left unmatched. The CDR3 totals 15 residues. From germline, CDR1 is SGHRS and CDR2 YFSETQ.

The chain carries TRBV5-1 and TRBJ1-4, with 8 nucleotides matching TRBD1. Sequenced input: blood. This TCR was sampled from a woman aged 18-29 years with Graves' hyperthyroidism. CDR3 region: CASSLWTGPNEKLFF. The CDR3 DNA reads TGCGCCAGCAGCCTATGGACAGGGCCGAATGAAAAACTGTTTTTT.